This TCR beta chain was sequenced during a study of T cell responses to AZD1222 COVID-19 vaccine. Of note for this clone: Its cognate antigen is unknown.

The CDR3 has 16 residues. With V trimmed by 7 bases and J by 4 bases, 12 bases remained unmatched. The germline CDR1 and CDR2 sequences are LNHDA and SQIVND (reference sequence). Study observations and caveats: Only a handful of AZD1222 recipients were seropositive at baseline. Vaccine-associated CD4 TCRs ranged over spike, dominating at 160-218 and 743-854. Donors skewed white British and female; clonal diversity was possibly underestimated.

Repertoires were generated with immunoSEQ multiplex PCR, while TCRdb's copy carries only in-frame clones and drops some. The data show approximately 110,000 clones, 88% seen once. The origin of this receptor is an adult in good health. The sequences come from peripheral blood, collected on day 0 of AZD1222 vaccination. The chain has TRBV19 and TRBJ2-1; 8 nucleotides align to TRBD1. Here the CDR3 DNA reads TGTGCCAGTACGAGGACAGGGTACCCAATGTACAATGAGCAGTTCTTC. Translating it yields CASTRTGYPMYNEQFF.